What follows describes a single T cell receptor beta chain. Time point specified: newly diagnosed GD, antithyroid drugs for less than 3 months. Isolated PBMC RNA provided the starting material for the TCR library. For TCR beta, libraries came from iRepertoire HTBI primers and Arm-PCR of CDR3 regions. One entry per CDR3 protein results from TCRdb running MiXCR on the multiplex PCR reads. This table has under 800,000 distinct CDR3 sequences, 16% appearing once. The data stem from a study of regulatory T cells in long-lasting Graves disease. This CDR3 has 16 amino acids. J gave up 2 bases and V 0 bases, and 5 bases lay outside the gene matches. In germline, CDR1 is MGHRA, CDR2 YSYEKL. This sample was shared with a second study, whose subject was T cells in Graves' hyperthyroidism and ophthalmopathy. This second study notes: When the TCR CDR3 underwent first-round RT-PCR, the HTBI primer set was used.

The clonotype originates from a woman in her twenties or thirties with Graves disease. Sequenced material: peripheral blood mononuclear cells (PBMCs), taken at new diagnosis, from a patient treated with antithyroid drugs. The gene calls are TRBV4-1 and TRBJ2-7; 9 nucleotides align to TRBD2. The CDR3 DNA sequence: TGCGCCAGCAGCCAAGATGGCGGGAGGGGACCCTACGAGCAGTACTTC. This translates into CASSQDGGRGPYEQYF.